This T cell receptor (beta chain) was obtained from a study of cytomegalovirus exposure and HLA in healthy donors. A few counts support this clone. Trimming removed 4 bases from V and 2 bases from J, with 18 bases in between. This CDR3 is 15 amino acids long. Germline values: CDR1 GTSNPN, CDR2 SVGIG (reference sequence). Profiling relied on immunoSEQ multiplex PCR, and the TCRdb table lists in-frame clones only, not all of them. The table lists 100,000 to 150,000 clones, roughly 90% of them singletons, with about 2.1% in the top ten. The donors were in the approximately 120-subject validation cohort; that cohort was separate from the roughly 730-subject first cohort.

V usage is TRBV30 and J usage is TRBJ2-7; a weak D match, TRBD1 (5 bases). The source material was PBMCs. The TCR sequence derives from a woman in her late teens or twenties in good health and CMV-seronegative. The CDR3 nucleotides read TGTGCCTGGACGCACCCCCTGCAGGGTACCTACGAGCAGTACTTC. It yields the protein CAWTHPLQGTYEQYF.